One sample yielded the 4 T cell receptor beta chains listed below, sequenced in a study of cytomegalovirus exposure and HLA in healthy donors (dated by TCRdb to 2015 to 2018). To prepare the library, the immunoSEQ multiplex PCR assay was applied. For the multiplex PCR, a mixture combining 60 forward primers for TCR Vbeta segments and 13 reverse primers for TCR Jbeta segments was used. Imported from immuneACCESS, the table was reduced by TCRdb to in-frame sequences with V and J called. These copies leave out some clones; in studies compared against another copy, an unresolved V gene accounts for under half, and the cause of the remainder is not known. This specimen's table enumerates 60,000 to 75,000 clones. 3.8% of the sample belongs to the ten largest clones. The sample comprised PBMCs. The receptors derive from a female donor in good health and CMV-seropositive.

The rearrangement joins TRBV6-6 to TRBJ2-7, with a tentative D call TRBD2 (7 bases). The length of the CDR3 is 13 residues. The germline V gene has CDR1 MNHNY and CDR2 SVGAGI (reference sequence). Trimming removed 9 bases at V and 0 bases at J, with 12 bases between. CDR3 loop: CASAGGLSYEQYF. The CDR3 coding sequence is TGTGCCAGTGCCGGGGGGCTCTCCTACGAGCAGTACTTC.

CDR3 bases: TGTGCCAGCATCCAGGGCACTAGCGGTACCTACAATGAGCAGTTCTTC. It yields the protein CASIQGTSGTYNEQFF. The chain joins TRBV27 to TRBJ2-1, with TRBD2 matching over 8 bases. CDR1 is MNHEY and CDR2 is SMNVEV in the germline V gene (reference sequence). V shed 7 bases and J 2 bases; nucleotides not matched to a gene: 10. The CDR3 has 16 residues.

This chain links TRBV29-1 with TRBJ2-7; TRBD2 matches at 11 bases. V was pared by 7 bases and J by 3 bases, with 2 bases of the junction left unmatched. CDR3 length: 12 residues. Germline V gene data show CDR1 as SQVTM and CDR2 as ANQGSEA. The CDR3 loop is CSGLAGSYEQYF. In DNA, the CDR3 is TGCAGCGGACTAGCGGGAAGCTACGAGCAGTACTTC.

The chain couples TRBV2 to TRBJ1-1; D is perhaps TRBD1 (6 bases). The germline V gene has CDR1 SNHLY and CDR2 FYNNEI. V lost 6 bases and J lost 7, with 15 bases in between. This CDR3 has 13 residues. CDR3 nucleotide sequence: TGTGCCAGCAGGGACAGCCGCCCATTTGAAGCTTTCTTT. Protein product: CASRDSRPFEAFF.